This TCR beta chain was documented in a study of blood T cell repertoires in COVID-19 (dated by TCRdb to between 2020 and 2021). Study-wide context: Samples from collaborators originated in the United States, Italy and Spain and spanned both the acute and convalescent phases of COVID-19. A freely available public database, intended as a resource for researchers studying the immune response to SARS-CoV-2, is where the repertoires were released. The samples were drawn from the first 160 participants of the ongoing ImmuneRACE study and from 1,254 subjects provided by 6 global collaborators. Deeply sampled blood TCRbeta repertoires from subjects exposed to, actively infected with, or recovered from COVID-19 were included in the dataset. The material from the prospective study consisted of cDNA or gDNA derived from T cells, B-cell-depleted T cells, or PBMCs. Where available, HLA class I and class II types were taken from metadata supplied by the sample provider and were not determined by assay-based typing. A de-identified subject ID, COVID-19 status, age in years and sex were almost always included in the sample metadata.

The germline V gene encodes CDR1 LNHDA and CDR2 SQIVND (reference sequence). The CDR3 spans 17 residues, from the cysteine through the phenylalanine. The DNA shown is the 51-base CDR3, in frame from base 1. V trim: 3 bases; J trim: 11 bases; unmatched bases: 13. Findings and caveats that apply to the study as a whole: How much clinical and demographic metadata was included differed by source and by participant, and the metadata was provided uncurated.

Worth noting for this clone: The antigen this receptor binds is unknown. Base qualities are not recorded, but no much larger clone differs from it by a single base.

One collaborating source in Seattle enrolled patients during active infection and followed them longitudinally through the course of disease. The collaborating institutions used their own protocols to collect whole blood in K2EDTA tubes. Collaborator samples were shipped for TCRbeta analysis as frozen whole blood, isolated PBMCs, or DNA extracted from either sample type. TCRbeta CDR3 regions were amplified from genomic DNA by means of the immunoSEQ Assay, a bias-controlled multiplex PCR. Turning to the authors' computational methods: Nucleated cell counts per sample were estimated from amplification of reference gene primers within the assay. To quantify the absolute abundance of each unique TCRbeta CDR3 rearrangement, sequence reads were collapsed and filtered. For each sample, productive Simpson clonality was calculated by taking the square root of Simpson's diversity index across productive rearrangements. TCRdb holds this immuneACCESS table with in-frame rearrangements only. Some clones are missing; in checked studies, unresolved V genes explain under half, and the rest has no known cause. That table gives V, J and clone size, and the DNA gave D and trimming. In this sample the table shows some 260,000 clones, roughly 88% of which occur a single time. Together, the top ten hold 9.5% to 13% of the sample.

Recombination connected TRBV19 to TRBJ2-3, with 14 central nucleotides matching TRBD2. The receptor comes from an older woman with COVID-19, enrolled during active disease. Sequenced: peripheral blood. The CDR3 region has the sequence CASSIKGLAGEKFGQYF. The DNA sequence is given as TGTGCCAGTAGTATTAAGGGACTAGCGGGAGAGAAATTTGGGCAGTATTTT.